This T cell receptor beta chain originates from a study of spatial heterogeneity in lung cancer. Study-wide results and caveats: The study found that expanded intratumoral alpha and beta TCR counts tracked tumor mutation counts.

One entry per CDR3 protein, called by TCRdb with MiXCR from the 5' RACE reads. The sample has about 5,100 distinct CDR3 sequences, around 7.4% seen once. Specified time point: sample taken at primary tumor resection. The donor group consisted of under 90 patients who had untreated, early-stage non-small cell lung cancer. This clonotype is termed medium-sized. Antigen unknown. Unmatched junction bases numbered 10, after V lost 3 bases and J lost 5 bases. This CDR3 has 16 residues. In germline, CDR1 is LGHNA, CDR2 YSLEER. The TCR sequence derives from a female donor with early-stage non-small cell lung cancer. The genes are TRBV4-3 and TRBJ2-1, with TRBD2 identical over 7 bases. Sequenced material: lung tumor tissue, taken at surgery. CDR3 in amino acids: CASSQALGLPDNEQFF. In nucleotides, the CDR3 is TGCGCCAGCAGCCAGGCTCTGGGACTACCGGACAATGAGCAGTTCTTC.